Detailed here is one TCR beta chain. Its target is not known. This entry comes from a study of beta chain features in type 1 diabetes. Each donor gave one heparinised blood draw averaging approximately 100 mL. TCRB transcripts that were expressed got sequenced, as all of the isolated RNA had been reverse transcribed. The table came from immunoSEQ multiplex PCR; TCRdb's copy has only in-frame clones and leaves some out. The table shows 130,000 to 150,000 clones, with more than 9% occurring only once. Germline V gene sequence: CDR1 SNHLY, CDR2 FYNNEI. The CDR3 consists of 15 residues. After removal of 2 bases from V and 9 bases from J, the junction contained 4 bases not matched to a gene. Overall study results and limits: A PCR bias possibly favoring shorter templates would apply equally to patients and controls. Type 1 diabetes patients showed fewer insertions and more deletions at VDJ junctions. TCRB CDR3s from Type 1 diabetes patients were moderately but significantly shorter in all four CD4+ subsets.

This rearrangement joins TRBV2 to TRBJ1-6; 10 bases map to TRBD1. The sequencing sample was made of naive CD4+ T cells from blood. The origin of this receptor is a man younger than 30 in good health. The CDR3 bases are TGTGCCAGCAGTGAACTCGGACAGGGGGGTTCACCCCTCCACTTT. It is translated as CASSELGQGGSPLHF. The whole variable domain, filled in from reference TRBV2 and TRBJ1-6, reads EPEVTQTPSHQVTQMGQEVILRCVPISNHLYFYWYRQILGQKVEFLVSFYNNEISEKSEIFDDQFSVERPDGSNFTLKIRSTKLEDSAMYFCASSELGQGGSPLHFGNGTRLTVT.